This T cell receptor beta chain is from a study of T and B cells in COVID-19 patients. BIOMED2 TRB-A/B primer pools were used in multiplex TRB PCR. TCRdb passed the multiplex PCR reads through MiXCR, listing each CDR3 protein once. Among about 11,000 distinct CDR3 sequences listed, roughly 33% were seen once. The germline V gene encodes CDR1 SGHDT and CDR2 YYEEEE. Trimming left V 0 bases short and J 3 bases short, with 10 bases between. CDR3 length: 14 amino acids. Study-wide points: There were around 2,300 TCR clusters exclusive to the recovered cohort, some 31 with low generation probability. In COVID-19 patients, T cell receptor beta variable and joining gene use was reportedly strongly skewed. Blood from mildly ill patients while symptomatic, and early samples from severe cases, were scarce. At recovery TRB diversity and richness exceeded healthy donors, after highly clonal active COVID-19 repertoires.

To note about this clonotype: What it binds is unknown.

TRB was amplified from around 250-500 ng of blood genomic DNA. The chain joins TRBV5-6 to TRBJ2-7; D possibly uses TRBD1 or TRBD2 (5 bases each). The source of this sequence is a human donor with active COVID-19. The sequencing input was blood. The CDR3 bases are TGTGCCAGCAGCTTGGCTGGGGGTAGCTACGAGCAGTACTTC. This gives the protein CASSLAGGSYEQYF.